This T cell receptor beta chain was captured in a study of T cell clones after liver transplantation. The data were produced by immunoSEQ multiplex PCR, yet TCRdb's version contains in-frame clones alone and is incomplete. The sample consists of over 90,000 clones, under 90% of them appearing once. This CDR3 is built from 13 residues. V shed 5 bases and J shed 1 base, with 9 bases lying between them. Germline CDR1 is LNHDA and CDR2 is SQIVND (reference sequence). This TCR was recovered from a human patient who received a liver transplant. Some T cells may trace back to the graft donor. Sequences were derived from CD4+ T cells from blood, sampled 45 to 50 months after liver transplant. This sequence joins TRBV19 and TRBJ2-7; D is unresolved. The CDR3 loop reads CASSVTSSYEQYF. The DNA for the CDR3 is TGTGCCAGTAGTGTGACGTCGTCCTACGAGCAGTACTTC.